Sequencing of this T cell receptor (beta chain) was carried out in a study of blood T cell repertoires in COVID-19. The CDR3 consists of 15 residues. Germline CDR1 reads GTSNPN; CDR2 reads SVGIG (reference sequence). The V gene lost 4 bases and the J gene lost 4 bases, with 16 bases spanning the gap. Generated by immunoSEQ multiplex PCR, the TCRdb table keeps only in-frame clones and is missing some. The table includes 250,000 or so clones, 70% to 90% detected once. Sequenced: PBMCs or T cells enriched from blood (not recorded which). The rearrangement links TRBV30 to TRBJ1-4, with a weak D call TRBD1 (5 bases). The clonotype originates from a man younger than 40 who had recovered from COVID-19. The CDR3 DNA reads as TGTGCCTGGACCCTGGGGGGTACAGATAATGAAAAACTGTTTTTT. Its protein is CAWTLGGTDNEKLFF.